This entry concerns a single T cell receptor (beta chain). The ends were cut back, 0 bases at V and 5 bases at J, with 7 bases in the middle. Germline CDR1 reads SGHTA; CDR2 reads FQGNSA. The CDR3 covers 13 residues. This entry belongs to a study of blood T cell repertoires in COVID-19. Assay used: immunoSEQ multiplex PCR; TCRdb lists only in-frame clones, some missing. The data hold 66,000 or so clones, with 85% to 90% observed a single time. The rearrangement links TRBV7-2 to TRBJ2-5; tentatively, D is TRBD2 (6 bases). Material for sequencing was peripheral blood. This receptor was taken from a man aged 45 to 65 with active COVID-19. CDR3 in DNA: TGTGCCAGCAGCTTAGCGGGAGGTGAGACCCAGTACTTC. It specifies CASSLAGGETQYF.